These 23 T cell receptor beta chains were all obtained from the same sample, sequenced in a study of shared clonotypes between healthy human individuals. Assay: immunoSEQ multiplex PCR; the TCRdb copy retains only in-frame clones and omits some. Seen here are approximately 2.3 million clones, just over 90% observed once, and the top ten hold approximately 0.4%. The sequenced material came from naive CD4+ T cells from PBMCs. Subset defined: CD45RA+ positively selected. The source of these receptors is a man younger than 35 in good health. Some clones in this sample may be carry-over from other donors' samples.

The V call is TRBV5-4, the J call TRBJ2-2; 8 nucleotides align to TRBD2. This CDR3 is built from 17 residues. Per the germline V gene, CDR1 is SGHNT and CDR2 is YYREEE (reference sequence). V dropped 4 bases and J dropped 4; count of bases not matched to a gene: 12. CDR3 sequence: CASSAFPGLGGTGELFF. The CDR3 coding sequence is TGTGCCAGCAGCGCTTTTCCGGGACTAGGAGGCACCGGGGAGCTGTTTTTT.

CDR3 in DNA: TGTGCCAGCAGTCACCGGGACAGGGTTTTCGAGCAGTACTTC. It encodes CASSHRDRVFEQYF. V gene TRBV27 combines with J gene TRBJ2-7, with 9 bases lining up with TRBD1. Germline CDR1 and CDR2: MNHEY and SMNVEV (reference sequence). The CDR3 extends over 14 amino acids. V lost 5 bases, J lost 6 bases, and 8 bases stayed unmatched.

CDR3 amino acids: CASSFTTIRSPQETQYF. CDR3 bases: TGTGCCAGCAGTTTCACAACAATCCGATCCCCACAAGAGACCCAGTACTTC. V and J are TRBV27 and TRBJ2-5, with unresolved D. V was clipped by 3 bases and J by 2 bases, with 19 bases between them. CDR3 length: 17 amino acids. Germline values: CDR1 MNHEY, CDR2 SMNVEV (reference sequence).

The chain is built from TRBV28 and TRBJ1-1; the D gene is possibly TRBD1 (6 bases). The germline V and J ends were trimmed by 7 bases and 1 base, with 22 bases remaining between them. This CDR3 spans 17 amino acids. The germline V gene encodes CDR1 MDHEN and CDR2 SYDVKM. CDR3 nucleotide sequence: TGTGCCAGCACCAGCCATAGGTGGGGACACGGGAACACTGAAGCTTTCTTT. Its translation: CASTSHRWGHGNTEAFF.

This clone was observed a single time. This sequence joins TRBV30 and TRBJ1-5; D not certain. The CDR3 extends over 18 amino acids. The V gene's germline CDR1 is GTSNPN and CDR2 SVGIG (reference sequence). V lost 0 bases and J 6 bases, leaving 24 bases between the germline ends. DNA of the CDR3: TGTGCCTGGAGTGTACTAGGAGGTAAAGCGGGAGTCACTCAGCCCCAGCATTTT. It codes for CAWSVLGGKAGVTQPQHF. The complete variable domain, with remaining parts taken from reference TRBV30 and TRBJ1-5, reads SQTIHQWPATLVQPVGSPLSLECTVEGTSNPNLYWYRQAAGRGLQLLFYSVGIGQISSEVPQNLSASRPQDRQFILSSKKLLLSDSGFYLCAWSVLGGKAGVTQPQHFGDGTRLSIL.

CDR3 nucleotide sequence: TGCGCCAGCAGCCAAGTCCTAGGAGCGGGAGTGGAGACCGGGGAGCTGTTTTTT. It is translated as CASSQVLGAGVETGELFF. This chain uses TRBV4-1 with TRBJ2-2; 8 nucleotides line up with TRBD2. Germline trimming cut 1 base from V and 5 bases from J; bases unmatched to any gene: 12. Germline lookup yields CDR1 MGHRA and CDR2 YSYEKL. This CDR3 region has 18 residues.

Comments on this clone: The same CDR3 is also encoded by other DNA sequences in this sample. This chain connects TRBV6-6 to TRBJ1-5; D gene unclear. Trimming pared 6 bases from V and 0 bases from J, leaving 6 bases between. Germline CDR1 is MNHNY and CDR2 is SVGAGI (reference sequence). The CDR3 totals 13 residues. This CDR3 reads CASRQDSNQPQHF. Here the CDR3 DNA reads TGTGCCAGCAGGCAAGATAGCAATCAGCCCCAGCATTTT.

Comments on this clone: The identical CDR3 is also encoded by other nucleotide sequences in the sample. The V gene is TRBV28, the J gene TRBJ1-2; D call uncertain. With 3 bases removed from V and 2 bases from J, the gap between germline ends came to 13 bases. The CDR3 runs 15 residues. CDR1 MDHEN and CDR2 SYDVKM come from the germline V gene. The CDR3 DNA sequence: TGTGCCAGCAGTTTCGGCGGGGAAGGAAACTATGGCTACACCTTC. It translates to CASSFGGEGNYGYTF.

This chain joins TRBV21-1 and TRBJ2-5; the table's D call of TRBD1 was not tested on the DNA. TRBV21-1 is shown as a pseudogene. The CDR3 totals 14 residues. The CDR3 nucleotides are TGTGCCAGCAGCAAAGTCAGCAGGGGTTCGTCCCAGTACTTC. Its protein is CASSKVSRGSSQYF.

A remark on this clone: Other DNA sequences within the sample encode an identical CDR3. The chain carries TRBV18 and TRBJ2-7; D remains ambiguous. Germline V gene data show CDR1 as KGHSH and CDR2 as LQKENI. V was trimmed by 3 bases and J by 4 bases, leaving 7 bases between them. CDR3 length: 12 amino acids. The CDR3 region has the DNA TGTGCCAGCTCACCCCCTAGTTACGAGCAGTACTTC. Its translation is CASSPPSYEQYF.

CDR3 in amino acids: CASSPPGSDNEQFF. The CDR3 DNA is TGTGCCAGCTCACCACCGGGCAGTGACAATGAGCAGTTCTTC. The genes are TRBV18 and TRBJ2-1; D not resolved. The length of the CDR3 is 14 residues. V was pared by 0 bases and J by 5 bases, with 8 bases between. Germline CDR1 is KGHSH and CDR2 is LQKENI.

The V call is TRBV9, the J call TRBJ2-1; TRBD2 matches at 8 bases. This CDR3 spans 14 amino acids. Trimming cost V 3 bases and J 4 bases; bases outside gene matches: 3. Germline V gives CDR1 SGDLS, CDR2 YYNGEE. CDR3 residues: CASSAGLGYNEQFF. The CDR3 region has the DNA TGTGCCAGCAGCGCGGGACTAGGATACAATGAGCAGTTCTTC.

The rearrangement joins TRBV5-1 to TRBJ2-5; weak D call: TRBD1 (5 bases). Looked up from germline, CDR1 is SGHRS and CDR2 is YFSETQ. V gave up 4 bases and J gave up 5 bases, with 18 bases separating them. CDR3 length: 15 amino acids. The CDR3, as DNA: TGCGCCAGCAGCCAAACGCAGGGTGCAGGGGAGACCCAGTACTTC. Its protein product is CASSQTQGAGETQYF.

The chain uses TRBV10-1 and TRBJ2-5; 8 bases map to TRBD1. The junction had 5 bases not matched to a gene; V was cut back by 0 bases and J by 5 bases. Per germline, CDR1 WNHNN and CDR2 SYGVQD (reference sequence). The CDR3 covers 15 residues. CDR3 DNA sequence: TGCGCCAGCAGTGAGTCAGCAGGACAGGGTGAGACCCAGTACTTC. It codes for CASSESAGQGETQYF.

The V and J genes are TRBV29-1 and TRBJ2-1, with 8 nucleotides matching TRBD1. There are 15 residues in the CDR3. With 5 bases clipped from V and 6 bases from J, the junction kept 12 bases outside the gene matches. Germline V CDR1 and CDR2: SQVTM, ANQGSEA. In DNA, the CDR3 is TGCAGCGTTCAGGGGGCTCCGGGACATGGCAATGAGCAGTTCTTC. It yields the protein CSVQGAPGHGNEQFF.

The chain combines TRBV29-1 with TRBJ1-5; TRBD1 matches 8 bases. With V trimmed by 6 bases and J by 5 bases, 21 bases remained unmatched. The CDR3 covers 18 residues. Germline assignment: CDR1 SQVTM and CDR2 ANQGSEA. CDR3 bases: TGCAGCGTAACCCTGGGAAATAAAACCGGACAGGGAGATCAGCCCCAGCATTTT. The encoded protein is CSVTLGNKTGQGDQPQHF.

This chain uses TRBV27 with TRBJ1-1; maybe TRBD1 (5 bases). This CDR3 has 16 residues. Germline CDR1 MNHEY, CDR2 SMNVEV (reference sequence). The V end lost 5 bases, the J end lost 0 bases, and 16 bases lay between the germline ends. This chain's CDR3 is CASSPRGRGVNTEAFF. Written as DNA, the CDR3 is TGTGCCAGCAGTCCACGGGGGAGGGGCGTGAACACTGAAGCTTTCTTT.

V gene TRBV18 combines with J gene TRBJ1-2; 7 nucleotides agree with TRBD1. Unmatched junction bases numbered 11, after V lost 3 bases and J lost 7 bases. Per the germline V gene, CDR1 is KGHSH and CDR2 is LQKENI. The CDR3 totals 15 residues. CDR3 nucleotides: TGTGCCAGCTCACCCGACAGGGCAACGGGTGGTGGCTACACCTTC. This encodes CASSPDRATGGGYTF.

V and J are TRBV28 and TRBJ1-2; unclear D gene. The CDR3 has 14 residues. Germline CDR1 MDHEN, CDR2 SYDVKM. V was trimmed by 7 bases and J by 8 bases, leaving 20 bases between them. The CDR3 DNA is TGTGCCAGCACCCCGGTGGGAGTAGGGTACGGCTACACCTTC. As protein: CASTPVGVGYGYTF.

The chain combines TRBV10-3 with TRBJ2-7; 10 nucleotides match TRBD2. In germline, CDR1 is ENHRY, CDR2 SYGVKD. Trimming took 4 bases from V and 4 from J; bases not matched to a gene: 13. The CDR3 sequence is 17 residues long. CDR3 region: CAISGSAGGRPTYEQYF. In nucleotides, the CDR3 is TGTGCCATCAGTGGGTCAGCGGGAGGGCGTCCCACATACGAGCAGTACTTC.

The V and J genes are TRBV5-8 and TRBJ2-3; 8 nucleotides match TRBD1. Trimming cost V 6 bases and J 1 base; bases outside gene matches: 4. There are 14 residues in the CDR3. Per the germline V gene, CDR1 is SGHTS and CDR2 is YDEGEE. CDR3 DNA: TGTGCCAGCATCACACAGGGGGGCACAGATACGCAGTATTTT. Translating gives CASITQGGTDTQYF.

The chain couples TRBV11-2 to TRBJ2-1; 8 bases line up with TRBD1. Germline CDR1 SGHAT, CDR2 FQNNGV. J gave up 4 bases and V 6 bases, and 11 bases lay outside the gene matches. CDR3 length equals 16 residues. The CDR3: CASRRIRTGLYNEQFF. CDR3 DNA: TGTGCCAGCAGACGGATTAGGACAGGGCTATACAATGAGCAGTTCTTC.

As concerns this clone: Other DNA sequences within the sample encode an identical CDR3. This chain connects TRBV2 to TRBJ1-3; D not resolved. This CDR3 is built from 12 residues. From germline, CDR1 is SNHLY and CDR2 FYNNEI. The V end lost 2 bases, the J end lost 4 bases, and 3 bases lay between the germline ends. CDR3 coding DNA: TGTGCCAGCAGTGAAAGGGGAAACACCATATATTTT. This encodes CASSERGNTIYF.